This T cell receptor beta chain was recorded in a study of shared clonotypes between healthy human individuals (dated by TCRdb to 2020 to 2021). Broadly, across the study: Two women and a few men aged 18 to 49 years were included in the cohort. Between about 0.94 and 8.9 billion PBMCs per donor were obtained by leukapheresis. To increase sequencing depth and limit assay-specific biases, TCR repertoire library preparation and sequencing were carried out by different laboratories using diverse techniques. To estimate repertoire size and how much clonotype sharing occurs between individuals, the study deeply sequenced the blood TCR repertoires of 4 to 6 healthy adults. For each donor, CD4 naive and CD4 memory were each run on three plates, CD8 naive on two plates, and CD8 memory on one plate. What the work shows at the level of the full study, not this receptor alone: About 5% of naive CD4, roughly 3.6% of naive CD8, around 2.3% of memory CD4, and about 0.4% of memory CD8 clonotypes were shared across several donors. Higher generation probabilities were observed for clonotypes shared by all four sorted-subset donors than for non-shared clonotypes. Because the study included a small number of donors, the genetic and exposure-history diversity represented was limited. Based on pairwise subsampling, the degree of clonotype sharing among donors was expected to be affected by sequencing depth. Rarefaction of sorted-subset datasets indicated incomplete sequencing despite the large sequencing depth. Sampling was restricted to blood, and TCR repertoires in tissues likely differ from the TCR repertoires found in blood. Larger estimated clonotype richness was generally found for naive subsets than for memory subsets.

Of note for this clone: It has no known antigen specificity. No much larger clonotype is one base removed from it; base qualities were not supplied.

CD8 naive samples were obtained by positive selection for CCR7 among CD45RO-negative cells, yielding a CD45RA+CCR7+ population from which TemRA cells were excluded. Healthy HIV-negative adults with no recently reported acute infections or vaccinations were included as donors. All donors were Caucasian adults living in Nashville, Tennessee, USA. Blood was obtained by leukapheresis, after which PBMCs were separated by Ficoll-Histopaque density gradient centrifugation and cryopreserved in liquid nitrogen vapor phase. Purity and quantity of every magnetically sorted T cell population were checked by analytical flow cytometry. From each sorted fraction, genomic DNA was isolated and quantified by UV absorbance on a Nanodrop 2000c. After removal of 5 bases from V and 2 bases from J, the junction retains 4 bases not matched to a gene. Sequences MNHNY (CDR1) and SVGAGI (CDR2) are obtained from the germline V gene (reference sequence). The CDR3 contains 14 residues, cysteine and phenylalanine counted. Only the CDR3 DNA is retained, 42 bases long and in frame from the first base.

TCR CDR3 regions were amplified from genomic DNA by multiplex PCR using the deep immunoSEQ assay. Genomic DNA extracted from each cell subset was distributed evenly over all wells of several immunoSEQ 96-well plates, and each plate served as one replicate. Each replicate PCR for sorted subsets received about 180 ng genomic DNA, equal to about 29,000 T cell genomes. The purified libraries were quantified using a Qubit 3.0 fluorometer, sized with a Bioanalyzer 2100, and then quantified again using the KAPA Library Quantification kit. Every immunoSEQ 96-well plate was sequenced on a dedicated single-read 150-cycle Illumina NextSeq 550 flow cell. Per the authors' processing: Because the immunoSEQ output included only junctional sequences and no quality scores, the filtering could not be the same as the filtering used for full-length reads. Sequences were annotated with PyIR, a Python wrapper for IgBLAST v1.9, and V/J genes and CDR3 were assigned using IMGT germline references. Any read was removed if the V/J assignment was weak (E-value above 1e-6), the CDR3 was missing, or the read contained stop codons, out-of-frame junctions, or ambiguous translated residues. A V3J clonotype was defined by an identical inferred V gene, J gene, and CDR3 amino acid sequence. The percentage overlap between two repertoires was calculated by dividing the number of shared unique clonotypes by the size of the smaller repertoire. Three approaches were used to assess repertoire richness: RTK rarefaction, the Chao1 estimator, and Recon v2.1 estimates of unobserved clonotypes. OLGA was used to compute generation probabilities for all TCRbeta clonotypes that the gDNA method yielded from a handful of donors. The clones in this table, taken by TCRdb from immuneACCESS, are in-frame only. Not every clone is retained; where verified, under half of the shortfall comes from an unresolved V gene, and the cause of the rest is unknown. The V and J calls and clone size are taken from that table; D and trimming were inferred from the DNA. Counted in this sample were roughly 600,000 clones; nearly 98% of them appeared once. The biggest ten clones account for 0.3% of the sample.

This sequence originates from a man aged 25-45 years in good health. Material: naive CD8+ T cells sorted from blood. Sample cell subset or site, as interpreted from the label and publication: CD45RA+CCR7+. The chain is assembled from TRBV6-6 and TRBJ2-7, and TRBD2 matches 9 of the central bases. The nucleotides read TGTGCCAGCAGTCCTCTAGCGGGGACCTACGAGCAGTACTTC. This yields the protein CASSPLAGTYEQYF.